The 11 T cell receptor beta chains below all came from one sample that was sequenced in a study of blood T cell repertoires in COVID-19. Data came from immunoSEQ multiplex PCR; TCRdb stores just in-frame clones and leaves some out. The repertoire holds 120,000 to 150,000 clones, with 80% as singletons. Sequences were obtained from peripheral blood. These receptors all come from a man in his fifties or sixties with active or convalescent COVID-19.

The genes are TRBV11-3 and TRBJ2-1; TRBD2 aligns across 12 bases. CDR1 SGHNT and CDR2 YENEEA come from the germline V gene. The CDR3 contains 15 residues. Germline trimming cut 4 bases from V and 8 bases from J; bases unmatched to any gene: 6. The CDR3 bases are TGTGCCAGCAGCTCGAGACTAGCGGGAGTGGATGAGCAGTTCTTC. It yields the protein CASSSRLAGVDEQFF. The full variable domain, its missing parts supplied by reference TRBV11-3 and TRBJ2-1, is EAGVVQSPRYKIIEKKQPVAFWCNPISGHNTLYWYLQNLGQGPELLIRYENEEAVDDSQLPKDRFSAERLKGVDSTLKIQPAELGDSAVYLCASSSRLAGVDEQFFGPGTRLTVL.

The chain's CDR3 is CASSPRRQAAGETQYF. The CDR3 DNA reads as TGTGCCAGCAGCCCTAGGAGACAGGCCGCTGGAGAGACCCAGTACTTC. This rearrangement joins TRBV9 to TRBJ2-5; tentatively, D is TRBD1 (6 bases). V shed 4 bases and J shed 4 bases, with 20 bases lying between them. This CDR3 has 16 residues. CDR1 is SGDLS and CDR2 is YYNGEE in the germline V gene.

This rearrangement joins TRBV28 to TRBJ1-5; D might be TRBD1 (5 bases). The CDR3 is 16 residues long. V dropped 5 bases and J dropped 4 bases, with 18 bases sitting between them. CDR1 and CDR2 from the germline V gene are MDHEN and SYDVKM. The CDR3 region is CASSLPPGGVNQPQHF. For the CDR3, the DNA is TGTGCCAGCAGTCTCCCGCCCGGGGGGGTTAATCAGCCCCAGCATTTT.

The J gene is TRBJ2-7, the V gene TRBV9; 7 bases are a match to TRBD2. Germline CDR1 is SGDLS and CDR2 is YYNGEE. The trim removed 2 bases at V and 7 bases at J, leaving 9 bases unmatched. The CDR3 runs to 14 residues. CDR3 DNA: TGTGCCAGCAGCGTCGGGGGAGGGCAGGAAGAGCAGTACTTC. This translates into CASSVGGGQEEQYF.

The chain combines TRBV7-8 with TRBJ1-2, with D tentatively TRBD1 (5 bases). Germline V gene lookup returns CDR1 SGHVS and CDR2 FQNEAQ. This CDR3 is 14 amino acids long. The ends were cut back, 1 base at V and 2 bases at J, with 8 bases in the middle. The CDR3 is CASSLGTQNYGYTF. The CDR3 nucleotides are TGTGCCAGCAGCTTAGGGACACAAAACTATGGCTACACCTTC. Looking up the rest from reference TRBV7-8 and TRBJ1-2 gives the full variable domain: GAGVSQSPRYKVAKRGQDVALRCDPISGHVSLFWYQQALGQGPEFLTYFQNEAQLDKSGLPSDRFFAERPEGSVSTLKIQRTQQEDSAVYLCASSLGTQNYGYTFGSGTRLTVV.

V gene TRBV5-5 combines with J gene TRBJ2-3; a weak D match, TRBD1 (6 bases). The ends were cut back, 2 bases at V and 0 bases at J, with 13 bases in the middle. From germline, CDR1 is SGHKS and CDR2 YYEKEE (reference sequence). CDR3 length: 16 residues. CDR3 region: CASSFDRPTSTDTQYF. CDR3 bases: TGTGCCAGCAGCTTTGACAGGCCCACTAGCACAGATACGCAGTATTTT.

This clone was seen at least ten times. This chain joins TRBV27 and TRBJ1-5; possible D gene TRBD1, 6 bases. Per germline, CDR1 MNHEY and CDR2 SMNVEV (reference sequence). The CDR3 sequence is 15 residues long. The germline V and J ends were trimmed by 2 bases and 3 bases, with 11 bases remaining between them. CDR3 DNA sequence: TGTGCCAGCAGTTTACTAGGGGGTCCCAATCAGCCCCAGCATTTT. This codes for CASSLLGGPNQPQHF.

The chain is built from TRBV11-1 and TRBJ2-3; 8 bases align to TRBD2. The CDR3 extends over 12 amino acids. Trimming cost V 4 bases and J 14 bases; bases outside gene matches: 8. The germline V gene has CDR1 SGHAT and CDR2 FQDESV (reference sequence). The CDR3 sequence is CASSSGLAGVYF. CDR3 in DNA: TGTGCCAGCAGCTCAGGGCTAGCGGGTGTGTATTTT.

The rearrangement links TRBV18 to TRBJ1-3; D possibly corresponds to TRBD1 (5 bases). V lost 2 bases to trimming and J lost 0 bases, with 17 bases between them. CDR3 size: 18 residues. Germline loops: CDR1 KGHSH, CDR2 LQKENI. The CDR3 sequence is CASSPAVGTGASGNTIYF. As DNA, the CDR3 is TGTGCCAGCTCACCAGCCGTCGGGACGGGAGCCTCTGGAAACACCATATATTTT. The full variable domain, completed using reference TRBV18 and TRBJ1-3, is NAGVMQNPRHLVRRRGQEARLRCSPMKGHSHVYWYRQLPEEGLKFMVYLQKENIIDESGMPKERFSAEFPKEGPSILRIQQVVRGDSAAYFCASSPAVGTGASGNTIYFGEGSWLTVV.

The chain has TRBV28 and TRBJ2-3, with D perhaps matching TRBD1 (5 bases). The V and J ends lost 8 bases and 8 bases respectively, with 14 bases between them. This CDR3 is built from 12 residues. Germline V gene sequence: CDR1 MDHEN, CDR2 SYDVKM. The CDR3, as DNA: TGTGCCAGCCCCGACAGCCTCGGTACGCAGTATTTT. It is translated as CASPDSLGTQYF. The full variable domain, rest sourced from reference TRBV28 and TRBJ2-3, is DVKVTQSSRYLVKRTGEKVFLECVQDMDHENMFWYRQDPGLGLRLIYFSYDVKMKEKGDIPEGYSVSREKKERFSLILESASTNQTSMYLCASPDSLGTQYFGPGTRLTVL.

The CDR3 DNA follows: TGTGCCAGCCTCCTTTCTGGGACTAGCGTCCACGAGCAGTACTTC. Its protein is CASLLSGTSVHEQYF. The V call is TRBV7-8, the J call TRBJ2-7; 10 nucleotides line up with TRBD2. Looked up from germline, CDR1 is SGHVS and CDR2 is FQNEAQ. CDR3 length: 15 residues. With V trimmed by 8 bases and J by 5 bases, 12 bases remained unmatched.